This entry concerns a single T cell receptor beta chain. Only a few counts were recorded for this clone. Its antigen is unknown. No per-base quality is available; no much larger clone lies one base away. The data originate from a study of beta chain features in type 1 diabetes listed by TCRdb under 2018. Context from the whole study: No differences in mean age, gender distribution, total cell number or subset yield were found between patients and healthy donors. A total of 90 million to 140 million sorted cells were examined across all samples, and RNA yield correlated strongly with the number of cells per subset. The study compared the TCRB repertoires of sorted circulating CD4+ T cell subsets in recently diagnosed type 1 diabetes patients with those in matched healthy donors. Regulatory and stem cell-like memory subsets were obtained from only 8 patients and about 8 healthy donors, while naive and central memory subsets were obtained from all 30 or so donors. Beyond this particular receptor, the publication reports: Sequencing cDNA rather than genomic DNA could over-represent highly expressing activated cells, although activation and CD3 levels did not differ between groups. A moderate but significant shortening of TCRB CDR3 length was observed in type 1 diabetes patients in all four CD4+ subsets. Shorter templates might be favored by PCR, yet because patient and control samples were amplified and corrected together, any such skew would affect both groups equally. Naive, central memory and regulatory TCRB repertoires appeared to be more alike among patients than among healthy donors. Patients with type 1 diabetes made fewer insertions and deleted more nucleotides at VDJ recombination sites, implying thymic rearrangement abnormalities. Only small numbers of individuals were included in the HLA sub-analyses, which left unresolved whether HLA type had any influence on TCRB rearrangement.

All of the isolated RNA was reverse transcribed with the High Capacity cDNA Reverse Transcription Kit, so expressed TCRB transcripts were sequenced. Naive, central memory and regulatory T cell samples underwent deep immunoSEQ sequencing, averaging approximately 3.5 million total reads per sample. Sorted cells were lysed in RLT buffer, and RNA was extracted using DNase-treated RNeasy Micro or Mini kits according to cell number. Each cell subset was processed on its own to prevent cross-contamination, while patient and healthy donor samples were processed together. Using the immunoSEQ multiplex PCR, TCRB sequences were amplified from cDNA into 87-bp fragments spanning the CDR3 region. Amplicons were sequenced on the Illumina HiSeq platform. Per the source publication's procedure: Synthetic template baselines were used to correct PCR bias computationally, reads within Hamming distance 2 were collapsed together, and singletons that could not be merged were discarded. Reads were aligned to IMGT to assign V, D and J genes, CDR3 length, and insertions or deletions at six rearrangement sites. Within each subset, clonotype counts were normalized to sorted cell number, after which true diversity and Gini coefficients were computed with the tcR R package. Repertoire sharing was quantified using the overlap coefficient calculated on TCRB nucleotide sequences. As a proxy for the pre-selection repertoire, out-of-frame TCRB sequences from naive cells were analyzed. Sourced from immuneACCESS, this table was stored by TCRdb with only in-frame sequences that have V and J called. A share of the clones is absent; for the studies checked, an unresolved V gene accounts for under half, and the remainder has no known explanation. The DNA gave D and trimming, while V, J and clone size come from that table. Within this sample are 330,000 or so clones, with 10% to 15% of them counted one time only. Roughly 0.0097% of the sample is taken by the ten largest.

From cysteine to phenylalanine, the CDR3 is 14 amino acids long. The DNA shown is the 42-base CDR3, in frame from base 1. V drops 6 bases and J drops 0 bases, leaving 10 bases in between. The germline V gene supplies CDR1 SGHAT and CDR2 FQNNGV. Each donor gave one peripheral blood draw, approximately 110 mL on average, collected into heparinised tubes. A BD FACSAria II and a panel including CD45RO, CCR7, CD25, CD127, CD95 and CD27 were used to sort naive, central memory, regulatory and stem cell-like memory CD4+ T cells. Every sorted population had a purity above 98%. Right away, PBMCs were isolated by Lymphoprep density gradient centrifugation and were stained directly, with no culture step. So that batch effects would be minimized, each experiment stained and sorted samples in pairs, pairing one healthy donor with one patient.

This TCR was recovered from a woman under 30 with type 1 diabetes. The rearrangement combines TRBV11-2 with TRBJ2-3; matching of 6 bases hints at TRBD2 as the D gene. The material sequenced was naive CD4+ T cells from blood. This specimen's cell subset or site label, interpreted: true naive CD4+ T cells. The DNA sequence is given as TGTGCCAGCAGGTCCGGGACTAGCACAGATACGCAGTATTTT. Its translation is CASRSGTSTDTQYF. The variable domain in full, with residues beyond the CDR3 obtained from the reference TRBV11-2 and TRBJ2-3 genes, is EAGVAQSPRYKIIEKRQSVAFWCNPISGHATLYWYQQILGQGPKLLIQFQNNGVVDDSQLPKDRFSAERLKGVDSTLKIQPAKLEDSAVYLCASRSGTSTDTQYFGPGTRLTVL.